This T cell receptor beta chain was recorded in a study of early T cells in non-severe SARS-CoV-2 infection. Study summary: Sequencing used unsorted whole-blood bulk RNA, so chains lack pairing.

The CDR3 spans 16 residues. The V and J ends lost 1 base and 7 bases, in that order; junction bases with no gene match: 12. CDR1 and CDR2 (germline): DFQATT, SNEGSKA (reference sequence). Study observations and caveats: A preference for anti-spike CD8 responses marked VDJdb matching, which missed private and CD4 specificities.

Researchers tagged individual cDNA molecules with unique molecular identifiers. MiXCR, run by TCRdb on the 5' RACE reads, gives a single entry per CDR3 protein. The table includes more than 25,000 distinct CDR3 sequences, roughly 3% detected once. This clonotype was counted at least ten times. The antigen is undetermined. The TCR comes from an adult who was a healthcare worker with PCR-confirmed SARS-CoV-2 infection or an uninfected control (not recorded which). Input material: whole blood. V usage is TRBV20-1 and J usage is TRBJ2-7; 11 nucleotides match TRBD1. CDR3 sequence (DNA): TGCAGTGCTAGAGGTGGGCCAGGACAGGGGGCAAGGGAGCAGTACGTC. It translates to CSARGGPGQGAREQYV.